These 5 T cell receptor beta chains came from one sample sequenced in a study of T cell responses to AZD1222 COVID-19 vaccine. TCRdb's table, derived via immunoSEQ multiplex PCR, lists solely in-frame clones and lacks some. The top ten clones hold around 1.5% of a sample with approximately 100,000 clones, about 82% of them seen once. The specimen comprised peripheral blood, sampled on day 0 of AZD1222 vaccination. Receptor source: an adult in good health.

This sequence joins TRBV2 and TRBJ1-2; D remains ambiguous. This CDR3 spans 11 amino acids. Germline V CDR1 and CDR2: SNHLY, FYNNEI. V lost 1 base, J lost 8 bases, and 5 bases lay in between. Here the CDR3 DNA reads TGTGCCAGCAGTGAAGAGGTCGGCTACACCTTC. It encodes CASSEEVGYTF.

The V call is TRBV2, the J call TRBJ1-1; 10 bases are shared with TRBD1. The CDR3 consists of 19 residues. Trimming took 7 bases from V and 1 from J; bases not matched to a gene: 18. Germline CDR1 and CDR2: SNHLY and FYNNEI. CDR3 amino acids: CASKYQSGGQGLENTEAFF. CDR3 bases: TGTGCCAGCAAGTATCAAAGTGGGGGACAGGGGTTGGAGAACACTGAAGCTTTCTTT.

The chain uses TRBV4-3 and TRBJ2-5; D may correspond to TRBD1 or TRBD2 (5 bases each). The CDR3 contains 15 residues. Trimming shortened V by 4 bases and J by 5 bases, and 17 bases separated the two germline ends. CDR1 and CDR2 (germline): LGHNA, YSLEER. The CDR3: CASSRNPGTRETQYF. Here the CDR3 DNA reads TGCGCCAGCAGCCGGAACCCTGGGACCAGGGAGACCCAGTACTTC.

The V gene is TRBV19, the J gene TRBJ2-2; weak D call: TRBD2 (5 bases). This CDR3 has 16 amino acids. Deletions cut 5 bases from V and 0 bases from J, with 13 bases between. Germline CDR1 LNHDA, CDR2 SQIVND (reference sequence). The CDR3 protein is CASSQPGIPNTGELFF. CDR3 in DNA: TGTGCCAGTAGTCAACCCGGGATCCCGAACACCGGGGAGCTGTTTTTT. Combining the CDR3 with reference TRBV19 and TRBJ2-2 gives the whole variable domain DGGITQSPKYLFRKEGQNVTLSCEQNLNHDAMYWYRQDPGQGLRLIYYSQIVNDFQKGDIAEGYSVSREKKESFPLTVTSAQKNPTAFYLCASSQPGIPNTGELFFGEGSRLTVL.

The chain carries TRBV7-2 and TRBJ2-1, with D perhaps matching TRBD2 (5 bases). Germline values: CDR1 SGHTA, CDR2 FQGNSA. V lost 5 bases and J 4 bases, leaving 15 bases between the germline ends. The CDR3 has 15 residues. CDR3 sequence (DNA): TGTGCCAGCAGCCCAGAGGGTCAGAATTACAATGAGCAGTTCTTC. As protein: CASSPEGQNYNEQFF. Using reference TRBV7-2 and TRBJ2-1 for the parts outside the CDR3, the full variable domain is GAGVSQSPSNKVTEKGKDVELRCDPISGHTALYWYRQSLGQGLEFLIYFQGNSAPDKSGLPSDRFSAERTGGSVSTLTIQRTQQEDSAVYLCASSPEGQNYNEQFFGPGTRLTVL.